These T cell receptor beta chains were read from a single sample in a study of CD8 T cells in Susac syndrome. Each CDR3 protein is one row after TCRdb ran MiXCR on the immunoSEQ multiplex PCR reads. The table has over 350,000 distinct CDR3 sequences, 85% seen once. Sample: CD8+ T cells from PBMCs. These receptors all stem from a human donor with multiple sclerosis. CDR3s include the opening cysteine and the closing phenylalanine or tryptophan. Each record gives: V gene, J gene, clone size, CDR3 protein. Some rows have no size entry. The others give once, few or many, or a class for an expanded clone.

V: TRBV4-1; J: TRBJ2-1; size: once; CDR3: CASARARENQYNEQFF
V: TRBV12-3/TRBV12-4; J: TRBJ2-7; size: -; CDR3: CASSLSDLAYEQYF
V: TRBV28; J: TRBJ1-1; size: -; CDR3: CASSVREGNTEAFF
V: TRBV29-1; J: TRBJ2-1; size: -; CDR3: CSVEGSPAQPDNEQFF
V: TRBV14; J: TRBJ1-2; size: -; CDR3: CASSQGGPGYTF
V: TRBV7-9; J: TRBJ2-5; size: -; CDR3: CASSPSRQGGEETQYF
V: TRBV28; J: TRBJ1-5; size: -; CDR3: CASSLVLGDNQPQHF
V: TRBV2; J: TRBJ1-2; size: -; CDR3: CASNSITDPDYGYTF
V: TRBV19; J: TRBJ2-1; size: -; CDR3: CAARGPSGSGFF
V: TRBV6-2/TRBV6-3; J: TRBJ1-2; size: -; CDR3: CASSYTDQVSQDYTF
V: TRBV7-6; J: TRBJ2-2; size: -; CDR3: CASSSTGGAGGELFF
V: TRBV19; J: TRBJ2-1; size: -; CDR3: CASSIPPSSGYGSYNEQFF
V: TRBV12-5; J: TRBJ2-7; size: -; CDR3: CASGFSGQGVYEQYF
V: TRBV6-5; J: TRBJ1-1; size: -; CDR3: CASSWDRGLNTEAFF
V: TRBV12-3/TRBV12-4; J: TRBJ2-6; size: -; CDR3: CASSTESGANVLTF
V: TRBV18; J: TRBJ1-5; size: -; CDR3: CASSLDGFNQPQHF
V: TRBV20-1; J: TRBJ2-7; size: -; CDR3: CSASQYAGGSYEQYF
V: TRBV5-1; J: TRBJ2-2; size: -; CDR3: CASSLYLAGVRTGELFF
V: TRBV27; J: TRBJ2-7; size: -; CDR3: CASSPPLESSPYEQYF
V: TRBV13; J: TRBJ2-1; size: once; CDR3: CASSLFTGADNEQFF
V: TRBV6-1; J: TRBJ2-1; size: -; CDR3: CASSRTSGYHNEQFF
V: TRBV5-4; J: TRBJ2-2; size: -; CDR3: CASSLGYSTGELFF
V: TRBV6-2/TRBV6-3; J: TRBJ2-1; size: -; CDR3: CASSSSSRLATYNEQFF
V: TRBV6-5; J: TRBJ2-1; size: -; CDR3: CASSYSPGNSYNEQFF
V: TRBV12-3/TRBV12-4; J: TRBJ1-1; size: -; CDR3: CASSLGLPAEAFF
V: TRBV27; J: TRBJ2-1; size: -; CDR3: CASSLYTGTGVHNEQFF